These 17 T cell receptor beta chains were sequenced from one sample in a study of metastatic and nonmetastatic thyroid tumors. TCRdb called clones again from the PCR reads with MiXCR. The data show 30,000 to 40,000 clones, 15% seen once. Patients underwent thyroid surgery, and none had received any treatment before it. Sequencing input: blood. These receptors were collected from a male donor with papillary thyroid cancer or a benign thyroid nodule (not recorded which). Some clones in this sample may be carry-over from other donors' samples.

This clone was recorded many times. V is TRBV3-1 and J is TRBJ1-6; unclear D gene. CDR1 and CDR2 from the germline V gene are LGHDT and YNNKEL (reference sequence). CDR3 size: 13 residues. V was shortened by 4 bases and J by 8 bases, with 9 bases between the two germline ends. Here the CDR3 DNA reads TGTGCCAGCAGCCGGGAATCTCATTCACCCCTCCACTTT. Protein product: CASSRESHSPLHF.

This clone turned up a few times. The J gene is TRBJ1-1, the V gene TRBV7-2; 7 nucleotides line up with TRBD1. Trimming took 5 bases from V and 11 from J; bases not matched to a gene: 8. Germline V lookup: CDR1 SGHTA, CDR2 FQGNSA. The CDR3 spans 12 residues. The CDR3 DNA sequence: TGTGCCAGCAGCAACAGGGGCGGGATGGCTTTCTTT. Translated, it gives CASSNRGGMAFF.

This clone appeared many times. This chain joins TRBV6-5 and TRBJ2-5, with D maybe TRBD1 (5 bases). The CDR3 loop spans 14 amino acids. Trimming shortened V by 2 bases and J by 4 bases, and 11 bases separated the two germline ends. Germline-derived CDR1 and CDR2 are MNHEY and SVGAGI. CDR3 sequence reads: CASSYRQGGETQYF. In DNA, the CDR3 is TGTGCCAGCAGTTACCGGCAGGGCGGAGAGACCCAGTACTTC.

This clone was counted many times. The chain links TRBV11-3 to TRBJ2-7; 7 bases are a match to TRBD2. This CDR3 is 18 amino acids long. The germline V gene has CDR1 SGHNT and CDR2 YENEEA. With 2 bases clipped from V and 4 bases from J, the junction kept 17 bases outside the gene matches. CDR3: CASSLSKGGSVVGYEQYF. The CDR3 bases are TGTGCCAGCAGCTTATCCAAAGGCGGGAGCGTAGTTGGATACGAGCAGTACTTC.

In the case of this clone: A much larger clone sits a single nucleotide away, making a read error possible. The chain has TRBV6-1 and TRBJ1-5; D unresolved. The CDR3 covers 16 residues. The germline V gene encodes CDR1 MNHNS and CDR2 SASEGT. The CDR3 region has the DNA TGCGCCAGCAGTCCCTTTGGTCCGGCGGACTATCAGCCCCAGCATTTT. This translates into CASSPFGPADYQPQHF.

This clone was seen at least ten times. The chain combines TRBV10-3 with TRBJ2-7, with TRBD2 matching over 14 bases. This CDR3 region has 14 residues. Germline CDR1 reads ENHRY; CDR2 reads SYGVKD. V shed 6 bases, J shed 5 bases, and the junction held 3 bases outside the gene matches. In DNA, the CDR3 is TGTGCCATCAGCCTGGGACTAGCGGGAGACGAGCAGTACTTC. Its protein product is CAISLGLAGDEQYF.

This clone came up many times. The chain has TRBV5-1 and TRBJ2-3, with 11 positions matching TRBD2. The CDR3 runs to 16 residues. Germline V gene lookup returns CDR1 SGHRS and CDR2 YFSETQ. V shed 4 bases, J shed 2 bases, and the junction held 6 bases outside the gene matches. CDR3 residues: CASSLGTSGFTDTQYF. The CDR3 coding sequence is TGCGCCAGCAGCCTCGGGACTAGCGGATTCACAGATACGCAGTATTTT.

This clone was recorded many times. The gene calls are TRBV9 and TRBJ1-1; D gene unclear. The V end lost 1 base, the J end lost 4 bases, and 11 bases lay between the germline ends. There are 14 residues in the CDR3. Germline V gene sequence: CDR1 SGDLS, CDR2 YYNGEE. CDR3 in amino acids: CASSVLGEGTEAFF. CDR3 nucleotide sequence: TGTGCCAGCAGCGTACTCGGGGAGGGCACTGAAGCTTTCTTT.

This chain connects TRBV11-1 to TRBJ2-5, with TRBD2 identical over 8 bases. Trimming removed 1 base from V and 4 bases from J; junction bases left unmatched: 14. The CDR3 is 18 residues long. Germline assignment: CDR1 SGHAT and CDR2 FQDESV (reference sequence). CDR3 region: CASSLGRLAGRGAETQYF. CDR3 nucleotides: TGTGCCAGCAGCTTAGGAAGGCTAGCGGGCCGAGGGGCAGAGACCCAGTACTTC.

Many counts were recorded for this clone. The CDR3 nucleotides are TGCGCCAGCAGCCACATAGCGGGAGGGCACTACGAGCAGTACTTC. Protein sequence: CASSHIAGGHYEQYF. The genes are TRBV5-1 and TRBJ2-7, with 11 bases that match TRBD2. This CDR3 spans 15 amino acids. The V and J ends lost 4 bases and 3 bases, in that order; junction bases with no gene match: 6. The germline V gene encodes CDR1 SGHRS and CDR2 YFSETQ.

This clone has ten or more counts. This chain links TRBV28 with TRBJ1-4, with D possibly TRBD1 on 6 matching bases. The CDR3 covers 16 residues. Germline V CDR1 and CDR2: MDHEN, SYDVKM. V was clipped by 3 bases and J by 1 base, with 12 bases between them. CDR3: CASSFPGGGTNEKLFF. The CDR3 region has the DNA TGTGCCAGCAGTTTTCCGGGGGGCGGAACTAATGAAAAACTGTTTTTT.

This clone was observed a handful of times. The chain recombines TRBV2 with TRBJ2-7; D is uncertain. The CDR3 has 15 amino acids. The V end lost 5 bases, the J end lost 2 bases, and 16 bases lay between the germline ends. Germline CDR1 SNHLY, CDR2 FYNNEI. The CDR3 DNA follows: TGTGCCAGCAGTCCCAGAACTGGATGCCCCTACGAGCAGTACTTC. This sequence encodes CASSPRTGCPYEQYF.

Remarks on this clone: This may come from a read error, since a much larger clone is one base off. This chain connects TRBV29-1 to TRBJ1-1; no definite D call. CDR3 length: 10 residues. Germline V gene data show CDR1 as SQVTM and CDR2 as ANQGSEA. CDR3 sequence (DNA): TGCAGCGTTGGAGACACTGAAGCTGTCTTT. Amino acid sequence: CSVGDTEAVF.

This clone appeared many times. The genes are TRBV9 and TRBJ1-1; D uncertain. Trimming left V 0 bases short and J 4 bases short, with 10 bases between. CDR1 and CDR2 (germline): SGDLS, YYNGEE. CDR3 size: 14 residues. The CDR3 region has the DNA TGTGCCAGCAGCGTAGAACCCCAGGTCACTGAAGCTTTCTTT. It codes for CASSVEPQVTEAFF.

This clone was found once. The chain employs TRBV7-8 and TRBJ2-1; perhaps D is TRBD1 or TRBD2 (5 bases each). The CDR3 consists of 17 residues. CDR1 is SGHVS, CDR2 FQNEAQ, per germline. The V gene lost 4 bases and the J gene lost 7 bases, with 23 bases spanning the gap. The CDR3 DNA follows: TGTGCCAGCAGCTCCCCTGGACATGGGGCCCCGGGGAATGAGCAGTTCTTC. Its translation: CASSSPGHGAPGNEQFF.

This clone was counted between two and nine times. The chain links TRBV12-3 or TRBV12-4 to TRBJ1-5; unclear D gene. The V end was cut by 4 bases, the J end by 4 bases, with 23 bases between. This CDR3 has 18 amino acids. This CDR3 reads CASSYRFFLGWANQPQHF. In DNA form, the CDR3 reads TGTGCCAGCAGTTACCGTTTTTTCTTAGGTTGGGCTAATCAGCCCCAGCATTTT.

This clone has a count of ten or more. The chain combines TRBV9 with TRBJ2-1; 9 bases line up with TRBD2. CDR3 size: 15 residues. From germline, CDR1 is SGDLS and CDR2 YYNGEE. J lost 3 bases, V lost 3 bases, and 4 bases had no gene match. CDR3 amino acids: CASSGTSALYNEQFF. DNA of the CDR3: TGTGCCAGCAGCGGGACTAGCGCCCTCTACAATGAGCAGTTCTTC.